A single sample is the source of the 15 T cell receptor beta chains below, sequenced in a study of shared clonotypes between healthy human individuals. The protocol was immunoSEQ multiplex PCR, while the TCRdb copy is restricted to in-frame clones and leaves out a portion. Here the sample spans 2 million to 2.5 million clones, 93% being singletons. The specimen was naive CD4+ T cells from PBMCs. This sample's subset: CD45RA+ positively selected. The receptor set was obtained from a man aged 18 to 29 in good health. Some clones in this sample may be carry-over from other donors' samples.

The chain's CDR3 is CASSEVLDSTNYGYTF. The DNA of the CDR3 is TGCGCCAGCAGCGAGGTATTGGACAGCACCAACTATGGCTACACCTTC. V usage is TRBV5-1 and J usage is TRBJ1-2; a weak D match, TRBD1 (6 bases). The CDR3 covers 16 residues. Per germline, CDR1 SGHRS and CDR2 YFSETQ. The V end was cut by 4 bases, the J end by 2 bases, with 18 bases between.

The CDR3 nucleotides are TGTGCCAGCAGTGTCCCGGGACAGGGGATAATTTATAGCAATCAGCCCCAGCATTTT. The encoded protein is CASSVPGQGIIYSNQPQHF. V and J are TRBV28 and TRBJ1-5; 10 nucleotides align to TRBD1. Germline V gene lookup returns CDR1 MDHEN and CDR2 SYDVKM. Trimming cost V 5 bases and J 0 bases; bases outside gene matches: 13. There are 19 residues in the CDR3. Together with reference TRBV28 and TRBJ1-5, the CDR3 gives the full variable domain: DVKVTQSSRYLVKRTGEKVFLECVQDMDHENMFWYRQDPGLGLRLIYFSYDVKMKEKGDIPEGYSVSREKKERFSLILESASTNQTSMYLCASSVPGQGIIYSNQPQHFGDGTRLSIL.

About this clone: Distinct nucleotide sequences in the sample also encode this CDR3. This chain links TRBV10-3 with TRBJ1-1, with D maybe TRBD1 (5 bases). V dropped 7 bases and J dropped 0 bases, with 9 bases sitting between them. This CDR3 has 13 amino acids. Per germline, CDR1 ENHRY and CDR2 SYGVKD. CDR3: CAITGTLNTEAFF. The CDR3, as DNA: TGTGCCATCACCGGGACGCTGAACACTGAAGCTTTCTTT.

This clone has only one observation. V gene TRBV10-3 combines with J gene TRBJ2-1, with 13 bases that match TRBD2. Germline loops: CDR1 ENHRY, CDR2 SYGVKD. Trimming took 6 bases from V and 4 from J; bases not matched to a gene: 6. The CDR3 totals 16 residues. CDR3 in DNA: TGTGCCATCAGCCTACTAGCGGGAGGGGGTTACAATGAGCAGTTCTTC. Amino acid sequence: CAISLLAGGGYNEQFF.

The chain has TRBV9 and TRBJ2-3; no firm D call. This CDR3 region has 15 residues. Trimming cost V 3 bases and J 2 bases, with 13 bases left between them. Germline assignment: CDR1 SGDLS and CDR2 YYNGEE. The CDR3 loop is CASSAWTGITDTQYF. CDR3 DNA: TGTGCCAGCAGCGCCTGGACCGGAATCACAGATACGCAGTATTTT.

The chain has TRBV29-1 and TRBJ2-2, with D possibly matching TRBD1 (6 bases). Germline assignment: CDR1 SQVTM and CDR2 ANQGSEA. Trimming shortened V by 2 bases and J by 3 bases, and 10 bases separated the two germline ends. The CDR3 extends over 14 amino acids. This CDR3 is CSVENRVDTGELFF. The CDR3, as DNA: TGCAGCGTTGAAAACAGGGTAGACACCGGGGAGCTGTTTTTT.

CDR3 in amino acids: CASGLVRDRVAISMGTQYF. In DNA form, the CDR3 reads TGTGCTAGTGGTTTGGTCCGAGACAGGGTAGCGATCAGTATGGGGACCCAGTACTTC. The chain couples TRBV12-5 to TRBJ2-5; 7 positions match TRBD1. Germline CDR1 is LGHNT and CDR2 is FRNRAP. The trim removed 0 bases at V and 7 bases at J, leaving 20 bases unmatched. CDR3 size: 19 residues.

In this sample, this clone turned up a few times. The chain has TRBV7-2 and TRBJ1-5, with D possibly being TRBD1 (5 bases). The CDR3 sequence is 14 residues long. V lost 4 bases, J lost 5 bases, and 12 bases lay in between. The germline V gene encodes CDR1 SGHTA and CDR2 FQGNSA. The DNA for the CDR3 is TGTGCCAGCAGCTCAGACAGAGGCTATCAGCCCCAGCATTTT. Encoded protein: CASSSDRGYQPQHF.

The chain employs TRBV28 and TRBJ2-7; TRBD2 is a possible D gene (5 bases). Trimming shortened V by 7 bases and J by 2 bases, and 12 bases separated the two germline ends. The CDR3 length is 13 residues. Germline assignment: CDR1 MDHEN and CDR2 SYDVKM. The CDR3: CASIKEATYEQYF. In nucleotides, the CDR3 is TGTGCCAGCATTAAGGAGGCTACCTACGAGCAGTACTTC.

CDR3 sequence: CASSPQWVNTEAFF. For the CDR3, the DNA is TGTGCCAGCTCACCACAGTGGGTGAACACTGAAGCTTTCTTT. The chain couples TRBV18 to TRBJ1-1; D uncertain. Germline V gene data show CDR1 as KGHSH and CDR2 as LQKENI. CDR3 size: 14 residues. The V and J ends lost 1 base and 0 bases respectively, with 6 bases between them.

This chain links TRBV7-2 with TRBJ2-5; the D gene is possibly TRBD2 (6 bases). Germline lookup yields CDR1 SGHTA and CDR2 FQGNSA. The V and J ends lost 6 bases and 9 bases respectively, with 23 bases between them. The CDR3 contains 15 residues. CDR3 loop: CASSSAVGLQAAQYF. The CDR3 DNA reads as TGTGCCAGCAGTTCCGCGGTGGGACTCCAAGCAGCCCAGTACTTC.

The V gene is TRBV9, the J gene TRBJ2-1, with 10 bases fitting TRBD2. CDR3 length equals 19 residues. V was pared by 0 bases and J by 1 base, with 10 bases of the junction left unmatched. Germline values: CDR1 SGDLS, CDR2 YYNGEE. CDR3 coding DNA: TGTGCCAGCAGCGTAGGGCTAGCGGGAGTAAGGGTTTCCTACAATGAGCAGTTCTTC. Protein: CASSVGLAGVRVSYNEQFF.

The chain carries TRBV15 and TRBJ2-7; D perhaps matches TRBD2 (6 bases). This CDR3 has 18 residues. V was clipped by 5 bases and J by 0 bases, with 23 bases between them. Per the germline V gene, CDR1 is LNHNV and CDR2 is YYDKDF (reference sequence). CDR3 residues: CATSQDKWEEPGSYEQYF. The CDR3, as DNA: TGTGCCACCAGCCAAGACAAGTGGGAGGAACCGGGCTCCTACGAGCAGTACTTC.

The J gene is TRBJ1-2, the V gene TRBV5-8; the D is unclear. This CDR3 has 14 amino acids. The germline gives CDR1 SGHTS, CDR2 YDEGEE. V shed 0 bases and J shed 8 bases, with 14 bases lying between them. In DNA, the CDR3 is TGTGCCAGCAGCTTGGTTTCTGGGAGAGGCGGCTACACCTTC. Encoded protein: CASSLVSGRGGYTF.

This sequence joins TRBV6-5 and TRBJ2-2, with 11 bases fitting TRBD1. The germline V gene encodes CDR1 MNHEY and CDR2 SVGAGI. V lost 2 bases and J lost 8; bases outside the gene matches: 7. This CDR3 is built from 16 residues. The CDR3 DNA sequence: TGTGCCAGCAGTTACAGAGGGACAGGGGGTCGAGGGGAGCTGTTTTTT. Translation: CASSYRGTGGRGELFF.